The clone carrying this TCR beta chain is categorized as medium-sized. The target antigen is unknown. The data originate from a study of T cell responses to AZD1222 COVID-19 vaccine. TCRdb's table, derived via immunoSEQ multiplex PCR, lists solely in-frame clones and lacks some. The sample has some 97,000 clones, 87% seen once. Looked up from germline, CDR1 is SGHKS and CDR2 is YYEKEE (reference sequence). This CDR3 contains 16 residues. V was cut by 3 bases and J by 0 bases, with 16 bases left in between. Study-wide points: Seropositive status at baseline applied to only a handful of AZD1222 recipients. The donors showed a predominance of white British ancestry and of females, with possible underestimation of clonal diversity.

The rearrangement uses TRBV5-5 and TRBJ2-7; D not resolved. Sequencing was performed on peripheral blood, taken on day 0 of AZD1222 vaccination. The clonotype originates from an adult in good health. The CDR3: CASSSYGHKSSYEQYF. The CDR3 DNA reads as TGTGCCAGCAGCTCGTATGGGCATAAGAGCTCCTACGAGCAGTACTTC.